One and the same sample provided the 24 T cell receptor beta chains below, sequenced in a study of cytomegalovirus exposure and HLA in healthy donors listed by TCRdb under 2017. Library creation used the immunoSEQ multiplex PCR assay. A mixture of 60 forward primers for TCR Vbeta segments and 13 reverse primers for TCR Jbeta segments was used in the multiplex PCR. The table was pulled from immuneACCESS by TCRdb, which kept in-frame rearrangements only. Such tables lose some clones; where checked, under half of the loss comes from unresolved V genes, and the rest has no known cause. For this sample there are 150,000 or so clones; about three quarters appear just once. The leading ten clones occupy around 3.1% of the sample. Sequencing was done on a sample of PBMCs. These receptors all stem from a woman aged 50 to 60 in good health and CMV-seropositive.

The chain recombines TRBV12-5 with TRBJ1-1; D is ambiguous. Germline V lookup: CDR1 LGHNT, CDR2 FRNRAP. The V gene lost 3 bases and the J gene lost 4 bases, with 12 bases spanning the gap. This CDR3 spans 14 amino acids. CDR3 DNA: TGTGCTAGTGGTTTAAGCGTCTCGAGCACTGAAGCTTTCTTT. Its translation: CASGLSVSSTEAFF.

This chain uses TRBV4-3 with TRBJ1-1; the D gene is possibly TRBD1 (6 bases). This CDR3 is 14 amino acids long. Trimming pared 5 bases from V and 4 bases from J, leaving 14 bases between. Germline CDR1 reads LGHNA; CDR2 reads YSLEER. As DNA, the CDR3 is TGCGCCAGCAGCTCACTACAGGGTATCACTGAAGCTTTCTTT. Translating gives CASSSLQGITEAFF.

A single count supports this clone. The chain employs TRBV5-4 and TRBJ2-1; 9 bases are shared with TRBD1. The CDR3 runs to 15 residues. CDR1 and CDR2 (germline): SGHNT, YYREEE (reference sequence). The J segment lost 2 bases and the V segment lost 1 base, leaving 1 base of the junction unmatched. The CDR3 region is CASSLRQGAYNEQFF. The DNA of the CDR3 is TGTGCCAGCAGCTTGAGACAGGGGGCCTACAATGAGCAGTTCTTC.

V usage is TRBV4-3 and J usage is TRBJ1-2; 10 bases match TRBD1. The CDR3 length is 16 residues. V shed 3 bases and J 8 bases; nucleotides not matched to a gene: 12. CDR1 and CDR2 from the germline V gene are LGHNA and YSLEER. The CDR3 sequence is CASSQSGTGAVGGYTF. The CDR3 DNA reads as TGCGCCAGCAGCCAGTCCGGGACAGGGGCCGTCGGGGGCTACACCTTC.

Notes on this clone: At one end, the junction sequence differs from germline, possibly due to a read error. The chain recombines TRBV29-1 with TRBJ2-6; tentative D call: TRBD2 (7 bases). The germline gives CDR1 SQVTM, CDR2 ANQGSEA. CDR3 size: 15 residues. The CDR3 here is CSVDGGGAGANGLTF. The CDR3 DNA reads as TGCAGCGTTGATGGGGGAGGGGCAGGGGCCAACGGCCTGACTTTC.

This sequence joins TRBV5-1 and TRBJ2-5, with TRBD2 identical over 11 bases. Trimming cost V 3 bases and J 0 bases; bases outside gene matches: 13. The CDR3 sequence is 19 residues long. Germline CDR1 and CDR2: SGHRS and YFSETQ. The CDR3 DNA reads TGCGCCAGCAGCTCCCTGCCTCTAGCGGGGGGCGGGAACCAAGAGACCCAGTACTTC. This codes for CASSSLPLAGGGNQETQYF.

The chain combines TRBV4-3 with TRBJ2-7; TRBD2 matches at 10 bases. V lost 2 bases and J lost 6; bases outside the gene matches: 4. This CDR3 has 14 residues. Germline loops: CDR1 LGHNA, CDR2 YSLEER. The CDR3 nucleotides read TGCGCCAGCAGCCAACTAGCGGGAGCTGGCGAGCAGTACTTC. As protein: CASSQLAGAGEQYF.

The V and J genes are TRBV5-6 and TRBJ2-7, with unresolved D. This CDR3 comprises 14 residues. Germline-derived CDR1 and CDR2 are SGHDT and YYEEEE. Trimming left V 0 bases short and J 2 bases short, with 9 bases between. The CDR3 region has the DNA TGTGCCAGCAGCTTGGTGACACCTCCCTACGAGCAGTACTTC. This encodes CASSLVTPPYEQYF.

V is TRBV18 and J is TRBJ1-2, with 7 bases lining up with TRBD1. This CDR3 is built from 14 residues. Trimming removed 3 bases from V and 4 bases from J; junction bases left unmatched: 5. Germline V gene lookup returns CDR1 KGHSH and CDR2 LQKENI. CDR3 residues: CASSPPTGTYGYTF. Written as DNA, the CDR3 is TGTGCCAGCTCACCCCCGACAGGGACCTATGGCTACACCTTC.

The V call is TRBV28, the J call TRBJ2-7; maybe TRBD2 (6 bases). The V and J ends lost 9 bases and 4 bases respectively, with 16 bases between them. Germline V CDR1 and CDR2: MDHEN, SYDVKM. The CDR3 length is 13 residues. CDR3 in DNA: TGTGCCAGTCATCGGAGGGTCGGGTACGAGCAGTACTTC. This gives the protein CASHRRVGYEQYF. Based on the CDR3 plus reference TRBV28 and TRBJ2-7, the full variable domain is DVKVTQSSRYLVKRTGEKVFLECVQDMDHENMFWYRQDPGLGLRLIYFSYDVKMKEKGDIPEGYSVSREKKERFSLILESASTNQTSMYLCASHRRVGYEQYFGPGTRLTVT.

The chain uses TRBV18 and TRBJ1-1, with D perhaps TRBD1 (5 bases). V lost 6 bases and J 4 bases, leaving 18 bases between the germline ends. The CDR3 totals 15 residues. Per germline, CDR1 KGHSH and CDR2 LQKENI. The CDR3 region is CASSPIQQGGTEAFF. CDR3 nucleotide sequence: TGTGCCAGCTCCCCCATCCAGCAGGGCGGCACTGAAGCTTTCTTT.

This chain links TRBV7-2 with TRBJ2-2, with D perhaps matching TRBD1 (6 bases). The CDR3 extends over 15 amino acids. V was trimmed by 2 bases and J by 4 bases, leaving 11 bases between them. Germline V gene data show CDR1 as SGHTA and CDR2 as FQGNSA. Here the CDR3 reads CASSLWQGITGELFF. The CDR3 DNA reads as TGTGCCAGCAGCTTATGGCAGGGGATCACCGGGGAGCTGTTTTTT.

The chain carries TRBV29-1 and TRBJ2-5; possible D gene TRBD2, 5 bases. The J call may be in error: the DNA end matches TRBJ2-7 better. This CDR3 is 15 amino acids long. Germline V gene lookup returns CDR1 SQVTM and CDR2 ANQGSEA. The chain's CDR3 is CSVEGLAGVSYEQYF. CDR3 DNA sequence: TGCAGCGTTGAAGGCCTTGCGGGTGTATCCTACGAGCAGTACTTC.

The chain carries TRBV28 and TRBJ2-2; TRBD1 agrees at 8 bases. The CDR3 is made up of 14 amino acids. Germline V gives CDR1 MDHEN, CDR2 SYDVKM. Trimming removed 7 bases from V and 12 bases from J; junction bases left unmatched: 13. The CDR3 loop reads CASNMRTGPAKLFF. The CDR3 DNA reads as TGTGCCAGCAACATGCGGACAGGGCCGGCGAAGCTGTTTTTT.

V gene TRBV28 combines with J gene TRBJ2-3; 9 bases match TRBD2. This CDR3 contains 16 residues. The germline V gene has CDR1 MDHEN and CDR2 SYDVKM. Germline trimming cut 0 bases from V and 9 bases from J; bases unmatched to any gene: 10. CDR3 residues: CASSLWAGGSPTTQYF. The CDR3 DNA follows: TGTGCCAGCAGTTTATGGGCGGGAGGGAGCCCGACGACGCAGTATTTT.

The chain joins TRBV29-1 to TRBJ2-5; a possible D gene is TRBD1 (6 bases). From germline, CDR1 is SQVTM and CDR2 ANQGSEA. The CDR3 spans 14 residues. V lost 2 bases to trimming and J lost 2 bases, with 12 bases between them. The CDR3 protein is CSVEQGLGQETQYF. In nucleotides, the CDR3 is TGCAGCGTTGAACAGGGGTTAGGGCAAGAGACCCAGTACTTC.

The CDR3 coding sequence is TGTGCCAGCTCACTGGGGGGACTCGATCAGCCCCAGCATTTT. It encodes CASSLGGLDQPQHF. The chain employs TRBV18 and TRBJ1-5; a weak D match, TRBD1 (5 bases). Between the trimmed V and J ends, which lost 4 bases and 5 bases, there was a span of 12 bases. CDR3 size: 14 residues. Germline CDR1 is KGHSH and CDR2 is LQKENI. Full variable domain (rest looked up from reference TRBV18 and TRBJ1-5): NAGVMQNPRHLVRRRGQEARLRCSPMKGHSHVYWYRQLPEEGLKFMVYLQKENIIDESGMPKERFSAEFPKEGPSILRIQQVVRGDSAAYFCASSLGGLDQPQHFGDGTRLSIL.

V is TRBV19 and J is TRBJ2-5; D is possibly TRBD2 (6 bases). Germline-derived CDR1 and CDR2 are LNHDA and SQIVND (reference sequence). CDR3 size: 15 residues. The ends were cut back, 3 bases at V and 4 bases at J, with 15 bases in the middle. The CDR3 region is CASSMRVGGRETQYF. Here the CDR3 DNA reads TGTGCCAGTAGTATGAGGGTAGGAGGGCGAGAGACCCAGTACTTC.

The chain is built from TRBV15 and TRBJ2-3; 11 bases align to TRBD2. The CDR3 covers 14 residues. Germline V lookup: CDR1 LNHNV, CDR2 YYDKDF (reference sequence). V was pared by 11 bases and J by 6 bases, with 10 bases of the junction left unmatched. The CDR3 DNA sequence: TGTGCCTCCCAGGGACTAGCGGTTGAGGATACGCAGTATTTT. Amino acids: CASQGLAVEDTQYF.

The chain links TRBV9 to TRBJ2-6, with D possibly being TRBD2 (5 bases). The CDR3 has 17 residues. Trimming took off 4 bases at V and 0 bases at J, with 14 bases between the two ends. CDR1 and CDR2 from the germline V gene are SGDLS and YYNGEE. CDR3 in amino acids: CASSTRVGLSGANVLTF. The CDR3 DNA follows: TGTGCCAGCAGCACCCGAGTAGGACTCTCTGGGGCCAACGTCCTGACTTTC.

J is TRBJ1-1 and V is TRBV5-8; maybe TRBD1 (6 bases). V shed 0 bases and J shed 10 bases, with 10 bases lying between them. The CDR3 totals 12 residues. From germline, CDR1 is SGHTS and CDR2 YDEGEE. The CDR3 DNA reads TGTGCCAGCAGCTTGGACAGGGCGGCAGCTTTCTTT. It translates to CASSLDRAAAFF.

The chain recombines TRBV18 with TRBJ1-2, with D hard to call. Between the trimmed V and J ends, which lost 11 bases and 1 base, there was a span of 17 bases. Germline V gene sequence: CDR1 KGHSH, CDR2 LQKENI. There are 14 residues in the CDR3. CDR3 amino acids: CASSGQYLNYGYTF. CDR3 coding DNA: TGTGCCTCCTCTGGGCAGTATCTTAACTATGGCTACACCTTC. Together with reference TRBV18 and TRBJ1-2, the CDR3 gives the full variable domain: NAGVMQNPRHLVRRRGQEARLRCSPMKGHSHVYWYRQLPEEGLKFMVYLQKENIIDESGMPKERFSAEFPKEGPSILRIQQVVRGDSAAYFCASSGQYLNYGYTFGSGTRLTVV.

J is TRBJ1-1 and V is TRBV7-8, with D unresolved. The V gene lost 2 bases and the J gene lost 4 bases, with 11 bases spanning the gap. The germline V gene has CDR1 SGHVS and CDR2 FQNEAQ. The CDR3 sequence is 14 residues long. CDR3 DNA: TGTGCCAGCAGCTTATCCCGACAAGGCACTGAAGCTTTCTTT. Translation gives CASSLSRQGTEAFF.

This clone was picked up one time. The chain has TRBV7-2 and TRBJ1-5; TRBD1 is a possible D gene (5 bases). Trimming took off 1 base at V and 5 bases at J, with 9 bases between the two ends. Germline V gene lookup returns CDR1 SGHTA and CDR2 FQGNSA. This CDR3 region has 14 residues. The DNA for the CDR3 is TGTGCCAGCAGCTTAGACAGGTTTGATCAGCCCCAGCATTTT. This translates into CASSLDRFDQPQHF.